Listed here are 27 T cell receptor beta chains from one sample, sequenced in a study of neurological immune-mediated disorders. Using its own MiXCR run on the 5' RACE reads, TCRdb lists one record per CDR3 protein. The table shows fewer than 40,000 distinct CDR3 sequences, with approximately 4.3% occurring only once. Material: PBMCs. Receptors were obtained from a man between 18 and 29 years old in good health.

This clonotype has a count of ten or more. This rearrangement joins TRBV20-1 to TRBJ2-7, with D unresolved. Trimming removed 4 bases from V and 6 bases from J, with 10 bases in between. The CDR3 covers 11 residues. CDR1 and CDR2 from the germline V gene are DFQATT and SNEGSKA (reference sequence). CDR3 coding DNA: TGCAGTGCTAAACGGGTCCTCGAGCAGTACTTC. Residues: CSAKRVLEQYF.

This clonotype was observed at least ten times. The genes are TRBV19 and TRBJ2-7, with D unclear. Germline values: CDR1 LNHDA, CDR2 SQIVND (reference sequence). This CDR3 is 12 amino acids long. Trimming left V 5 bases short and J 6 bases short, with 11 bases between. The CDR3 spells CASSPQFGEQYF. The CDR3 nucleotides read TGTGCCAGTAGTCCCCAGTTTGGCGAGCAGTACTTC.

This clonotype was found many times. J is TRBJ2-7 and V is TRBV20-1; 8 nucleotides line up with TRBD1. Germline V gives CDR1 DFQATT, CDR2 SNEGSKA (reference sequence). The CDR3 loop spans 14 amino acids. V shed 5 bases and J 7 bases; nucleotides not matched to a gene: 13. The CDR3 DNA sequence: TGCAGTGCTTGTGAGGCCCAGGGGGCGCAAGAGCAGTACTTC. Translation gives CSACEAQGAQEQYF.

This clonotype was detected ten times or more. CDR3 DNA sequence: TGTGCCAGCCTATCGGGACAGGGGATTGCATTCGGGCAGTTCTTC. It encodes CASLSGQGIAFGQFF. The chain uses TRBV6-2 or TRBV6-3 and TRBJ2-1; 10 positions agree with TRBD1. V shed 8 bases and J 12 bases; nucleotides not matched to a gene: 16. In germline, CDR1 is MNHEY, CDR2 SVGEGT. This CDR3 has 15 amino acids.

This clonotype was detected ten times or more. J is TRBJ1-1 and V is TRBV11-1; no clear D. V lost 1 base and J 1 base, leaving 4 bases between the germline ends. This CDR3 contains 13 residues. From germline, CDR1 is SGHAT and CDR2 FQDESV (reference sequence). The CDR3 loop reads CASSLGQNTEAFF. The CDR3 region has the DNA TGTGCCAGCAGCTTAGGACAGAACACTGAAGCTTTCTTT.

There are many counts of this clonotype. V usage is TRBV5-1 and J usage is TRBJ2-7, with D possibly called TRBD1 or TRBD2 (5 bases each). In germline, CDR1 is SGHRS, CDR2 YFSETQ. CDR3 size: 15 residues. The germline V and J ends were trimmed by 4 bases and 5 bases, with 19 bases remaining between them. CDR3 in amino acids: CASSPGTLKVNEQYF. In DNA, the CDR3 is TGCGCCAGCAGCCCCGGGACCCTAAAAGTCAACGAGCAGTACTTC.

Many counts were recorded for this clonotype. The genes are TRBV4-1 and TRBJ2-7; D is undetermined. The CDR3 loop spans 12 amino acids. CDR1 MGHRA and CDR2 YSYEKL come from the germline V gene. The V end lost 0 bases, the J end lost 4 bases, and 4 bases lay between the germline ends. The CDR3: CASSQDVYEQYF. The CDR3 DNA reads as TGCGCCAGCAGCCAAGACGTGTACGAGCAGTACTTC.

This clonotype showed up many times. The V call is TRBV7-2, the J call TRBJ2-1, with 8 bases fitting TRBD2. The V gene's germline CDR1 is SGHTA and CDR2 FQGNSA. The CDR3 extends over 15 amino acids. Trimming at V came to 5 bases and at J to 10 bases, leaving 13 bases not matched to a gene. CDR3 in amino acids: CASSPSPAGGFEQFF. Here the CDR3 DNA reads TGTGCCAGCAGCCCTAGCCCCGCGGGGGGTTTCGAGCAGTTCTTC.

At least ten counts were recorded for this clonotype. The chain links TRBV4-1 to TRBJ2-3; a possible D gene is TRBD2 (6 bases). This CDR3 is 16 amino acids long. Germline V CDR1 and CDR2: MGHRA, YSYEKL. V lost 4 bases, J lost 3 bases, and 17 bases lay in between. For the CDR3, the DNA is TGCGCCAGCAGCCGAGGTTGGGGGGTAGGGACAGATACGCAGTATTTT. Translation gives CASSRGWGVGTDTQYF.

This clonotype was recorded a few times. The J gene is TRBJ2-3, the V gene TRBV5-8; TRBD2 aligns across 8 bases. V lost 4 bases, J lost 5 bases, and 12 bases stayed unmatched. Germline V CDR1 and CDR2: SGHTS, YDEGEE. The CDR3 covers 16 residues. CDR3 DNA sequence: TGTGCCAGCAGCCCTCCCGGGGGGGCGCGGGGAGATACGCAGTATTTT. The encoded protein is CASSPPGGARGDTQYF. Together with reference TRBV5-8 and TRBJ2-3, the CDR3 gives the full variable domain: EAGVTQSPTHLIKTRGQQATLRCSPISGHTSVYWYQQALGLGLQFLLWYDEGEERNRGNFPPRFSGRQFPNYSSELNVNALELEDSALYLCASSPPGGARGDTQYFGPGTRLTVL.

This clonotype occurred many times. CDR3 sequence: CASSIRDSTDNEQFF. In DNA form, the CDR3 reads TGTGCCAGTAGTATCCGGGACAGTACCGACAATGAGCAGTTCTTC. This chain joins TRBV19 and TRBJ2-1, with 7 positions matching TRBD1. Per the germline V gene, CDR1 is LNHDA and CDR2 is SQIVND (reference sequence). The CDR3 extends over 15 amino acids. With V trimmed by 3 bases and J by 5 bases, 7 bases remained unmatched.

The table lists this clonotype with many counts. This rearrangement joins TRBV20-1 to TRBJ1-1; no reliable D call. Trimming took 6 bases from V and 3 from J, leaving 14 bases between them. This CDR3 has 13 residues. Germline loops: CDR1 DFQATT, CDR2 SNEGSKA (reference sequence). DNA of the CDR3: TGCAGTGCCCGTAGGAGGTTGGACACTGAAGCTTTCTTT. This sequence encodes CSARRRLDTEAFF.

This clonotype was found many times. This chain uses TRBV5-1 with TRBJ1-5; D is possibly TRBD1 (5 bases). Germline V gives CDR1 SGHRS, CDR2 YFSETQ. The CDR3 consists of 13 residues. V was pared by 0 bases and J by 6 bases, with 7 bases between. CDR3 bases: TGCGCCAGCAGCTTGGAGGGGTTTCAGCCCCAGCATTTT. Protein product: CASSLEGFQPQHF.

This clonotype has ten or more counts. The V gene is TRBV20-1, the J gene TRBJ2-5; D is undetermined. The germline gives CDR1 DFQATT, CDR2 SNEGSKA (reference sequence). This CDR3 has 13 amino acids. V was trimmed by 6 bases and J by 2 bases, leaving 13 bases between them. The CDR3 here is CSANQRVQETQYF. CDR3 sequence (DNA): TGCAGTGCCAACCAACGGGTTCAAGAGACCCAGTACTTC.

This clonotype has at least ten counts. The gene calls are TRBV5-1 and TRBJ2-1; 7 nucleotides align to TRBD1. Germline V CDR1 and CDR2: SGHRS, YFSETQ. V lost 0 bases, J lost 5 bases, and 5 bases stayed unmatched. There are 15 residues in the CDR3. CDR3 bases: TGCGCCAGCAGCTTGGCCGACAGGGTTGACAATGAGCAGTTCTTC. This gives the protein CASSLADRVDNEQFF.

This clonotype was counted ten times or more. This chain uses TRBV19 with TRBJ1-2; D perhaps matches TRBD1 (6 bases). Germline lookup yields CDR1 LNHDA and CDR2 SQIVND (reference sequence). The CDR3 has 14 amino acids. V lost 5 bases, J lost 3 bases, and 13 bases lay in between. The CDR3 sequence is CASSYPGEDYGYTF. CDR3 in DNA: TGTGCCAGTAGTTACCCAGGGGAGGACTATGGCTACACCTTC.

The sample holds many counts of this clonotype. This chain connects TRBV10-3 to TRBJ2-6; D may be TRBD1 (6 bases). CDR3 size: 13 residues. Germline values: CDR1 ENHRY, CDR2 SYGVKD. V was shortened by 10 bases and J by 4 bases, with 11 bases between the two germline ends. The CDR3 reads CATAQGGANVLTF. The CDR3 nucleotides read TGTGCCACAGCCCAGGGGGGGGCCAACGTCCTGACTTTC.

This clonotype was seen ten or more times. The gene calls are TRBV20-1 and TRBJ2-3; no reliable D call. The CDR3 is 12 amino acids. The germline V gene encodes CDR1 DFQATT and CDR2 SNEGSKA (reference sequence). V lost 0 bases and J lost 2, with 3 bases in between. This chain's CDR3 is CSARDFTDTQYF. The CDR3 DNA reads as TGCAGTGCTAGAGATTTCACAGATACGCAGTATTTT.

Ten or more counts support this clonotype. V gene TRBV6-5 combines with J gene TRBJ1-5; D not certain. The CDR3 is 16 residues long. Trimming removed 6 bases from V and 0 bases from J, with 15 bases in between. Germline V gives CDR1 MNHEY, CDR2 SVGAGI. The CDR3 loop reads CASSPRATFSNQPQHF. The CDR3 DNA is TGTGCCAGCAGCCCCCGGGCAACCTTTAGCAATCAGCCCCAGCATTTT.

This clonotype was seen at least ten times. This chain links TRBV20-1 with TRBJ1-1; 8 nucleotides match TRBD1. Per germline, CDR1 DFQATT and CDR2 SNEGSKA (reference sequence). This CDR3 has 12 residues. The CDR3, as DNA: TGCAGCACAGGGGGGGGGGACACTGAAGCTTTCTTT. Protein product: CSTGGGDTEAFF.

This clonotype was recorded many times. The chain employs TRBV9 and TRBJ1-6, with 7 positions matching TRBD1. This CDR3 region has 15 residues. Germline CDR1 is SGDLS and CDR2 is YYNGEE. The V gene end was trimmed by 0 bases and the J gene end by 6 bases; junction bases not matched to a gene: 3. The CDR3 here is CASSVGGGVNSPLHF. DNA for the CDR3: TGTGCCAGCAGCGTAGGAGGGGGCGTTAATTCACCCCTCCACTTT.

This clonotype was observed many times. Here the CDR3 reads CASSPEGGFSYEQYF. CDR3 in DNA: TGCGCCAGCAGCCCCGAAGGGGGGTTTTCCTACGAGCAGTACTTC. The chain has TRBV5-1 and TRBJ2-7; D might be TRBD1 or TRBD2, each matching 6 bases. The CDR3 is 15 amino acids. Germline CDR1 reads SGHRS; CDR2 reads YFSETQ. Trimming took 4 bases from V and 1 from J, leaving 15 bases between them.

This clonotype has at least ten counts. V is TRBV10-3 and J is TRBJ2-3; D possibly matches TRBD1 or TRBD2 (6 bases each). Germline values: CDR1 ENHRY, CDR2 SYGVKD. This CDR3 has 18 amino acids. The V gene lost 5 bases and the J gene lost 3 bases, with 24 bases spanning the gap. CDR3 coding DNA: TGTGCCATCAGTCCCTCGATCGGGCGGGACACGATAACAGATACGCAGTATTTT. This translates into CAISPSIGRDTITDTQYF.

The table lists this clonotype with many counts. The chain is built from TRBV7-9 and TRBJ1-6; D is uncertain. Germline V gives CDR1 SEHNR, CDR2 FQNEAQ (reference sequence). The CDR3 length is 14 residues. V lost 1 base and J lost 10, with 11 bases in between. The CDR3 loop reads CASSLGLGGSPLHF. CDR3 sequence (DNA): TGTGCCAGCAGCTTAGGGTTGGGAGGGTCACCCCTCCACTTT. Filled out from reference TRBV7-9 and TRBJ1-6, the complete variable domain reads DTGVSQNPRHKITKRGQNVTFRCDPISEHNRLYWYRQTLGQGPEFLTYFQNEAQLEKSRLLSDRFSAERPKGSFSTLEIQRTEQGDSAMYLCASSLGLGGSPLHFGNGTRLTVT.

In this sample, this clonotype is medium-sized. The chain carries TRBV20-1 and TRBJ2-1, with D uncertain. The CDR3 contains 14 residues. The V end lost 1 base, the J end lost 0 bases, and 7 bases lay between the germline ends. The germline V gene has CDR1 DFQATT and CDR2 SNEGSKA (reference sequence). CDR3 region: CSARARGSYNEQFF. The CDR3 coding sequence is TGCAGTGCTAGAGCCCGAGGCTCCTACAATGAGCAGTTCTTC.

This clonotype showed up many times. The rearrangement links TRBV6-5 to TRBJ1-2; the D is unclear. CDR1 and CDR2 (germline): MNHEY, SVGAGI. The CDR3 is 13 amino acids. V was cut by 5 bases and J by 8 bases, with 15 bases left in between. The CDR3 DNA is TGTGCCAGCAGTCCCGGACGGGCCGCGGGCTACACCTTC. Residues: CASSPGRAAGYTF.

This clonotype was seen at least ten times. CDR3 DNA sequence: TGTGCCAGCAGCCAGGCAACTCAGGAGTTCTATGGCTACACCTTC. Amino acids: CASSQATQEFYGYTF. This chain uses TRBV4-2 with TRBJ1-2; no clear D gene. This CDR3 has 15 amino acids. The germline gives CDR1 LGHNA, CDR2 YNFKEQ. Trimming stripped 3 bases from V and 4 bases from J, with 15 bases between.